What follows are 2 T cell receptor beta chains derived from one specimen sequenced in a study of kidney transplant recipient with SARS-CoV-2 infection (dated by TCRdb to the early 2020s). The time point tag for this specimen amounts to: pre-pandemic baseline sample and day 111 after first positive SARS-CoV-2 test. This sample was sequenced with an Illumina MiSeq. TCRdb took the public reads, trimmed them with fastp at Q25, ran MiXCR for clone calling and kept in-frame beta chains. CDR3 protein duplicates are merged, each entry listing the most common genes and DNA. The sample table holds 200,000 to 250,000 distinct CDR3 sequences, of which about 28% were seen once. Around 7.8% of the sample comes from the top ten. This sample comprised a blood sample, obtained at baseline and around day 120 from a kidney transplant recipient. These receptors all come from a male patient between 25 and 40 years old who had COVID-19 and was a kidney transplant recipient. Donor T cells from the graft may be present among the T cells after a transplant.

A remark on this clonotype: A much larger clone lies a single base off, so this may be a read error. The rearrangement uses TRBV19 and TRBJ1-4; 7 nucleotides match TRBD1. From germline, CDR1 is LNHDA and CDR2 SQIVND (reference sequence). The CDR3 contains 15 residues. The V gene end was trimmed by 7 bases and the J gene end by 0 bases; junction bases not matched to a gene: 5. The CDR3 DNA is TGTGCCAGTAATGGGACAGTTGCAACTAATGAAAAACTGTTTTTT. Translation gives CASNGTVATNEKLFF.

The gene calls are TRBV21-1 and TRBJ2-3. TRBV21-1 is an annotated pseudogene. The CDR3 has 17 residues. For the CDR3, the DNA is TGTGCCAGCAGGGCCGCGTTAGCTACAGTCATGCAAGATACGCAGTATTTT. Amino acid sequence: CASRAALATVMQDTQYF.